This T cell receptor beta chain was retrieved from a study of blood T cell repertoires in COVID-19. Study information: Donors in the United States, Italy and Spain gave samples during acute or convalescent COVID-19. Sources were T cells, B-cell-depleted T cells, or PBMCs; the material itself was cDNA or gDNA.

The V end lost 1 base, the J end lost 3 bases, and 14 bases lay between the germline ends. This CDR3 comprises 15 residues. Germline CDR1 is SGDLS and CDR2 is YYNGEE. Authors' data handling: Researchers report that nucleated cell counts were estimated from reference gene primer amplification. Clones were sequenced by immunoSEQ multiplex PCR, and TCRdb holds only the in-frame ones, with some missing. V, J and clone size derive from that table, while D and trimming were established from the DNA sequence. Of about 210,000 clones in the sample, roughly nine tenths were seen once. The sequence came from a man aged 35 to 55 with acute or convalescent COVID-19. The sample was peripheral blood. The gene calls are TRBV9 and TRBJ2-7, with D perhaps matching TRBD1 (5 bases). CDR3 sequence (DNA): TGTGCCAGCAGCGTAAGTCCGGACAACCGCTACGAGCAGTACTTC. It is translated as CASSVSPDNRYEQYF. Supplemented by reference TRBV9 and TRBJ2-7, the full variable domain reads DSGVTQTPKHLITATGQRVTLRCSPRSGDLSVYWYQQSLDQGLQFLIQYYNGEERAKGNILERFSAQQFPDLHSELNLSSLELGDSALYFCASSVSPDNRYEQYFGPGTRLTVT.